These T cell receptor beta chains were read from a single sample in a study of CD8+ T cells in alopecia areata. Repertoires were generated with immunoSEQ multiplex PCR, while TCRdb's copy carries only in-frame clones and drops some. The sample has approximately 280,000 clones, 58% seen once; the top ten hold approximately 1.7%. Sequences were derived from CD4+ T cells sorted from blood, sampled at week 24, from a patient treated with tofacitinib. All receptors come from a human donor with alopecia areata. Each CDR3 is given with its conserved first and last residue. The D gene is left open where the match is weak. Rows give clone size only sometimes, using once, few, many, or a class for an expanded clone.

clone_size j_call d_call v_call cdr3_aa cdr3_nt
NA TRBJ2-2 TRBD1 TRBV6-6 CASNHGRGLDGELFF TGTGCCAGCAACCACGGAAGGGGGCTGGACGGGGAGCTGTTTTTT
NA TRBJ2-5 TRBD2 TRBV5-4 CASSYAGTSDGTQYF TGTGCCAGCAGCTATGCCGGGACTAGCGACGGGACCCAGTACTTC
once TRBJ1-2 NA TRBV30 CALGRSAGYTF TGTGCCTTAGGGCGTTCAGCTGGCTACACCTTC
NA TRBJ2-3 NA TRBV4-2 CASSQDAGARSQDTQYF TGTGCCAGCAGCCAAGATGCCGGGGCCAGGTCGCAAGATACGCAGTATTTT
few TRBJ2-7 TRBD2 TRBV2 CASSDPSGGPAYEQYF TGTGCCAGCAGTGATCCTAGCGGGGGGCCCGCCTACGAGCAGTACTTC
NA TRBJ1-6 NA TRBV5-1 CASSGGSSGNSPLHF TGCGCCAGCAGCGGAGGCTCTTCGGGTAATTCACCCCTCCACTTT
few TRBJ1-6 NA TRBV5-1 CASSVGRDYNSPLHF TGCGCCAGCAGCGTTGGACGGGACTATAATTCACCCCTCCACTTT
NA TRBJ2-1 TRBD1 TRBV30 CAWSARTGGFF TGTGCCTGGAGTGCTCGGACAGGAGGGTTCTTC
few TRBJ2-7 TRBD1 TRBV2 CASSRSGGEQYF TGTGCCAGCAGTCGATCAGGGGGAGAGCAGTACTTC
many TRBJ2-4 NA TRBV18 CASSPPTGPGKF TGTGCCAGCTCACCACCTACAGGGCCGGGAAAGTTC
NA TRBJ1-2 NA TRBV30 CARLQRESYGYTF TGTGCCCGACTCCAGCGGGAGTCATATGGCTACACCTTC
NA TRBJ2-1 TRBD1 TRBV30 CAWSPGQGANNEQFF TGTGCCTGGAGTCCGGGACAGGGGGCGAACAATGAGCAGTTCTTC
NA TRBJ1-2 TRBD1 TRBV30 CAWSPGGTGRYGYTF TGTGCCTGGAGCCCTGGCGGGACAGGTCGATATGGCTACACCTTC
few TRBJ2-7 TRBD2 TRBV29-1 CTAGGPSTYEQYF TGCACCGCGGGGGGGCCGAGCACCTACGAGCAGTACTTC
NA TRBJ1-2 NA TRBV6-1 CASSERLANYGYTF TGTGCCAGCAGTGAGCGATTAGCTAACTATGGCTACACCTTC
NA TRBJ2-3 TRBD2 TRBV2 CASSELAGNTDTQYF TGTGCCAGCAGTGAACTAGCGGGGAACACAGATACGCAGTATTTT
NA TRBJ1-1 TRBD1 TRBV2 CASSERQGGTEAFF TGTGCCAGCAGTGAAAGACAGGGAGGCACTGAAGCTTTCTTT
NA TRBJ2-2 TRBD2 TRBV27 CASSLAGRGTGELFF TGTGCCAGCAGTCTAGCGGGGAGGGGCACCGGGGAGCTGTTTTTT
NA TRBJ1-2 NA TRBV30 CAWSTGLTSNYGYTF TGTGCCTGGTCGACGGGCCTCACTTCTAACTATGGCTACACCTTC
few TRBJ1-1 NA TRBV2 CASSPGRMNTEAFF TGTGCCAGCAGCCCGGGGAGGATGAACACTGAAGCTTTCTTT
NA TRBJ2-7 TRBD1 TRBV4-1 CASSRGDRGYEQYF TGCGCCAGCAGTCGAGGGGACAGGGGCTACGAGCAGTACTTC
NA TRBJ1-1 TRBD1 TRBV4-1 CASSHIRQGNSRLNTEAFF TGCGCCAGCAGCCATATCCGACAGGGGAATTCACGTTTGAACACTGAAGCTTTCTTT
NA TRBJ1-6 TRBD1 TRBV4-1 CASSQPDRDYNSPLHF TGCGCCAGCAGCCAACCCGACAGGGACTATAATTCACCCCTCCACTTT
NA TRBJ2-2 NA TRBV29-1 CSGRDSPNTGELFF TGCAGCGGGCGGGACAGTCCGAACACCGGGGAGCTGTTTTTT
few TRBJ2-1 NA TRBV29-1 CSVEGLGDNEQFF TGCAGCGTTGAGGGACTCGGTGATAATGAGCAGTTCTTC
NA TRBJ2-5 NA TRBV7-8 CASSLRRVDETQYF TGTGCCAGCAGCTTACGCAGGGTAGATGAGACCCAGTACTTC
NA TRBJ1-5 NA TRBV2 CASSPQGGNQPQHF TGTGCCAGCAGTCCTCAGGGAGGCAATCAGCCCCAGCATTTT
NA TRBJ2-3 TRBD2 TRBV4-3 CASSPVSGGADTQYF TGCGCCAGCAGCCCAGTCAGCGGGGGGGCTGATACGCAGTATTTT
few TRBJ1-2 NA TRBV6-5 CASSYDGYRLHGYTF TGTGCCAGCAGTTACGACGGATACAGGCTCCATGGCTACACCTTC
NA TRBJ2-7 NA TRBV6-5 CASSSSGPRNEQYF TGTGCCAGCAGTTCATCCGGGCCGAGGAACGAGCAGTACTTC
NA TRBJ2-5 NA TRBV15 CATSRDRQTQYF TGTGCCACCAGCAGAGATAGGCAGACCCAGTACTTC
NA TRBJ2-2 NA TRBV29-1 CSVEDRGRGATGELFF TGCAGCGTTGAAGATCGGGGTCGGGGAGCCACCGGGGAGCTGTTTTTT
NA TRBJ1-4 NA TRBV7-2 CASSLSRGPNEKLFF TGTGCCAGCAGCTTAAGTAGGGGCCCAAATGAAAAACTGTTTTTT
NA TRBJ2-7 NA TRBV15 CATSQDRSQQYF TGTGCCACCAGCCAAGACAGGTCTCAGCAGTACTTC
once TRBJ1-1 TRBD1 TRBV28 CASSPTGEDTEAFF TGTGCCAGCAGTCCGACAGGGGAGGACACTGAAGCTTTCTTT
NA TRBJ2-3 NA TRBV28 CASRPGSVGTDTQYF TGTGCCAGCAGACCAGGGTCCGTGGGCACAGATACGCAGTATTTT
NA TRBJ1-5 TRBD1 TRBV28 CASSLQGVGNQPQHF TGTGCCAGCAGTTTACAGGGGGTGGGCAATCAGCCCCAGCATTTT
few TRBJ1-1 NA TRBV2 CASTRGLTNTEAFF TGTGCCAGCACCCGGGGTCTGACGAACACTGAAGCTTTCTTT
NA TRBJ1-1 TRBD1 TRBV5-6 CASSPLGTENTEAFF TGTGCCAGCAGCCCCCTCGGGACAGAGAACACTGAAGCTTTCTTT
few TRBJ2-5 NA TRBV19 CASRVRGGQETQYF TGTGCCAGTAGAGTCAGGGGGGGCCAAGAGACCCAGTACTTC
NA TRBJ1-2 NA TRBV4-1 CASSQGQGANGYTF TGCGCCAGCAGCCAGGGGCAGGGAGCTAATGGCTACACCTTC
NA TRBJ1-5 NA TRBV30 CAWSHTGHVRQPQHF TGTGCCTGGAGTCATACAGGGCACGTCCGACAGCCCCAGCATTTT
NA TRBJ2-7 NA TRBV6-5 CASRRGTNYEQYF TGTGCCAGCAGGAGAGGGACCAACTACGAGCAGTACTTC
NA TRBJ2-3 NA TRBV6-4 CASSDEDLATQYF TGTGCCAGCAGTGACGAAGACCTCGCTACGCAGTATTTT
NA TRBJ2-6 NA TRBV19 CASSIDRAGANVLTF TGTGCCAGTAGTATCGATAGGGCTGGGGCCAACGTCCTGACTTTC
NA TRBJ2-5 TRBD1 TRBV28 CASSLGGQMVETQYF TGTGCCAGCAGTTTAGGGGGACAGATGGTAGAGACCCAGTACTTC
NA TRBJ2-1 TRBD1 TRBV7-2 CASSWLDRGRTNEQFF TGTGCCAGCAGCTGGCTGGACAGGGGGCGGACCAATGAGCAGTTCTTC
NA TRBJ2-7 NA TRBV2 CASSEGMSPYEQYF TGTGCCAGCAGTGAGGGGATGTCCCCCTACGAGCAGTACTTC
few TRBJ2-5 NA TRBV28 CASSSTGPETQYF TGTGCCAGCAGTTCGACAGGTCCAGAGACCCAGTACTTC
NA TRBJ1-2 NA TRBV5-1 CASSPGPPEGYTF TGCGCCAGCAGCCCGGGACCGCCTGAGGGCTACACCTTC
NA TRBJ1-5 TRBD1 TRBV11-2 CASSRIQGGNQPQHF TGTGCCAGCAGCCGAATACAGGGGGGCAATCAGCCCCAGCATTTT
few TRBJ2-7 TRBD2 TRBV7-2 CASSSVAGGFYEQYF TGTGCCAGCAGCTCGGTAGCGGGGGGATTCTACGAGCAGTACTTC
few TRBJ1-2 NA TRBV5-1 CASSREGVASGYTF TGCGCCAGCAGCCGCGAAGGGGTGGCGAGTGGCTACACCTTC